The 18 T cell receptor beta chains below all came from one sample that was sequenced in a study of blood T cell repertoires in COVID-19. The table came from immunoSEQ multiplex PCR; TCRdb's copy has only in-frame clones and leaves some out. The data hold a few hundred thousand clones, with around 82% observed a single time. The sequencing input was peripheral blood. The receptor set was obtained from a woman aged 45-65 years with acute or convalescent COVID-19.

The chain is built from TRBV2 and TRBJ1-4; tentatively, D is TRBD1 (5 bases). This CDR3 is built from 13 residues. Trimming pared 3 bases from V and 8 bases from J, leaving 10 bases between. From germline, CDR1 is SNHLY and CDR2 FYNNEI. This CDR3 is CASSEEGREKLFF. CDR3 in DNA: TGTGCCAGCAGTGAGGAGGGGAGGGAAAAACTGTTTTTT.

The chain couples TRBV18 to TRBJ2-5; TRBD2 matches 12 bases. The germline V gene has CDR1 KGHSH and CDR2 LQKENI. This CDR3 comprises 16 residues. J was trimmed by 4 bases and V by 3 bases; bases with no gene match: 6. The CDR3 region is CASSPQPGLAGETQYF. The CDR3 nucleotides are TGTGCCAGCTCACCGCAGCCGGGACTAGCGGGAGAGACCCAGTACTTC.

The chain combines TRBV4-1 with TRBJ2-5; 8 bases are a match to TRBD1. This CDR3 contains 14 residues. In germline, CDR1 is MGHRA, CDR2 YSYEKL. The J segment lost 5 bases and the V segment lost 6 bases, leaving 8 bases of the junction unmatched. The CDR3 loop reads CASSQRTGSETQYF. In DNA, the CDR3 is TGCGCCAGCAGTCAACGGACAGGGAGCGAGACCCAGTACTTC.

V gene TRBV2 combines with J gene TRBJ2-5; the match to TRBD1 covers 7 bases. Trimming at V came to 9 bases and at J to 1 base, leaving 5 bases not matched to a gene. This CDR3 region has 13 residues. The germline V gene encodes CDR1 SNHLY and CDR2 FYNNEI. CDR3 bases: TGTGCCAGTAACCGGGACAGCCAAGAGACCCAGTACTTC. Its protein product is CASNRDSQETQYF. The whole variable domain, filled in from reference TRBV2 and TRBJ2-5, reads EPEVTQTPSHQVTQMGQEVILRCVPISNHLYFYWYRQILGQKVEFLVSFYNNEISEKSEIFDDQFSVERPDGSNFTLKIRSTKLEDSAMYFCASNRDSQETQYFGPGTRLLVL.

This clone has only a few counts. The rearrangement links TRBV4-1 to TRBJ1-1; no clear D. The CDR3 is 15 amino acids. CDR1 MGHRA and CDR2 YSYEKL come from the germline V gene. Trimming cost V 5 bases and J 3 bases, with 16 bases left between them. The CDR3 loop is CASSSPAGKYTEAFF. The DNA for the CDR3 is TGCGCCAGCAGCAGCCCCGCGGGGAAGTACACTGAAGCTTTCTTT.

This chain links TRBV10-3 with TRBJ1-2; 8 nucleotides match TRBD1. Germline loops: CDR1 ENHRY, CDR2 SYGVKD. The CDR3 length is 16 residues. V lost 5 bases and J lost 0; bases outside the gene matches: 8. The CDR3 loop reads CAISPLGQGANYGYTF. CDR3 coding DNA: TGTGCCATCAGTCCACTAGGACAGGGAGCTAACTATGGCTACACCTTC.

The rearrangement joins TRBV28 to TRBJ1-5, with D tentatively TRBD1 (5 bases). The germline CDR1 and CDR2 sequences are MDHEN and SYDVKM. There are 14 residues in the CDR3. The V end lost 8 bases, the J end lost 2 bases, and 13 bases lay between the germline ends. Written as DNA, the CDR3 is TGTGCCAGCCTTCCTGGGGGGGGCAATCAGCCCCAGCATTTT. It translates to CASLPGGGNQPQHF.

The rearrangement links TRBV19 to TRBJ2-1; 12 bases agree with TRBD2. CDR3 size: 14 residues. Germline lookup yields CDR1 LNHDA and CDR2 SQIVND (reference sequence). Unmatched junction bases numbered 3, after V lost 4 bases and J lost 8 bases. The CDR3, as DNA: TGTGCCAGTAGTAGGACTAGCGGGAACCATGAGCAGTTCTTC. Protein sequence: CASSRTSGNHEQFF.

The chain combines TRBV6-6 with TRBJ1-2; D perhaps matches TRBD1 (6 bases). Germline assignment: CDR1 MNHNY and CDR2 SVGAGI (reference sequence). The CDR3 runs 12 residues. The V end was cut by 8 bases, the J end by 7 bases, with 14 bases between. The CDR3 spells CASRAGTFGYTF. For the CDR3, the DNA is TGTGCCAGCCGGGCTGGGACATTTGGCTACACCTTC.

The chain combines TRBV7-9 with TRBJ1-1, with a possible D match to TRBD1 (5 bases). The CDR3 loop spans 14 amino acids. The germline V gene has CDR1 SEHNR and CDR2 FQNEAQ (reference sequence). V was pared by 2 bases and J by 5 bases, with 12 bases between. This chain's CDR3 is CASSLFPGGTEAFF. The CDR3 DNA is TGTGCCAGCAGCTTATTCCCGGGGGGGACTGAAGCTTTCTTT.

The genes are TRBV30 and TRBJ2-2; D might be TRBD1 (5 bases). V lost 3 bases and J lost 7, with 6 bases in between. The CDR3 is 11 residues long. CDR1 and CDR2 (germline): GTSNPN, SVGIG (reference sequence). This CDR3 is CAWSRDGELFF. DNA for the CDR3: TGTGCCTGGAGCAGGGACGGGGAGCTGTTTTTT.

This chain links TRBV2 with TRBJ2-7, with TRBD1 matching 7 bases. V lost 4 bases, J lost 6 bases, and 3 bases stayed unmatched. The germline CDR1 and CDR2 sequences are SNHLY and FYNNEI. The CDR3 is made up of 12 amino acids. The chain's CDR3 is CASSGDSLEQYV. CDR3 coding DNA: TGTGCCAGCAGTGGGGACAGCCTCGAGCAGTACGTC.

This clone has a single count. V is TRBV30 and J is TRBJ1-6, with a possible D match to TRBD1 (5 bases). V lost 8 bases and J 4 bases, leaving 12 bases between the germline ends. Germline loops: CDR1 GTSNPN, CDR2 SVGIG (reference sequence). This CDR3 spans 13 amino acids. The CDR3 nucleotides read TGTGCCCAACAACAGGAGTATAATTCACCCCTCCACTTT. It specifies CAQQQEYNSPLHF. The full variable domain, in which reference TRBV30 and TRBJ1-6 provide the parts outside the CDR3, is SQTIHQWPATLVQPVGSPLSLECTVEGTSNPNLYWYRQAAGRGLQLLFYSVGIGQISSEVPQNLSASRPQDRQFILSSKKLLLSDSGFYLCAQQQEYNSPLHFGNGTRLTVT.

This rearrangement joins TRBV2 to TRBJ2-2, with a weak D call TRBD1 (6 bases). Trimming took off 4 bases at V and 8 bases at J, with 14 bases between the two ends. This CDR3 spans 14 amino acids. Germline V CDR1 and CDR2: SNHLY, FYNNEI. The CDR3 here is CASSVGAGRGELFF. The DNA of the CDR3 is TGTGCCAGCAGTGTGGGGGCAGGGCGTGGGGAGCTGTTTTTT.

The CDR3 DNA is TGTGCCAGCAGCTTTCGGACAGGCCTCTATAGCAATCAGCCCCAGCATTTT. Translated: CASSFRTGLYSNQPQHF. This rearrangement joins TRBV5-5 to TRBJ1-5; 7 bases agree with TRBD1. V shed 2 bases, J shed 0 bases, and the junction held 8 bases outside the gene matches. Germline V gene sequence: CDR1 SGHKS, CDR2 YYEKEE (reference sequence). There are 17 residues in the CDR3.

The chain joins TRBV5-4 to TRBJ2-7; 8 bases are shared with TRBD2. There are 14 residues in the CDR3. Germline CDR1 SGHNT, CDR2 YYREEE (reference sequence). V gave up 3 bases and J gave up 6 bases; unmatched junction bases: 8. CDR3 sequence: CASSYTGTRGEQYF. In DNA, the CDR3 is TGTGCCAGCAGCTACACCGGGACTAGGGGCGAGCAGTACTTC. Combining the CDR3 with reference TRBV5-4 and TRBJ2-7 gives the whole variable domain ETGVTQSPTHLIKTRGQQVTLRCSSQSGHNTVSWYQQALGQGPQFIFQYYREEENGRGNFPPRFSGLQFPNYSSELNVNALELDDSALYLCASSYTGTRGEQYFGPGTRLTVT.

This chain joins TRBV19 and TRBJ2-1, with a tentative D call TRBD1 (5 bases). CDR1 and CDR2 (germline): LNHDA, SQIVND (reference sequence). V was trimmed by 3 bases and J by 7 bases, leaving 10 bases between them. CDR3 length: 13 residues. CDR3 region: CASSIQGVNEQFF. In DNA, the CDR3 is TGTGCCAGTAGTATCCAAGGGGTAAATGAGCAGTTCTTC.

This clone was observed a handful of times. The gene calls are TRBV4-1 and TRBJ2-2, with a tentative D call TRBD1 (6 bases). The length of the CDR3 is 15 residues. Germline CDR1 MGHRA, CDR2 YSYEKL. Between the trimmed V and J ends, which lost 4 bases and 5 bases, there was a span of 14 bases. The CDR3 DNA reads as TGCGCCAGCAGCCGCGAACACGGACAGACCGGGGAGCTGTTTTTT. Residues: CASSREHGQTGELFF.